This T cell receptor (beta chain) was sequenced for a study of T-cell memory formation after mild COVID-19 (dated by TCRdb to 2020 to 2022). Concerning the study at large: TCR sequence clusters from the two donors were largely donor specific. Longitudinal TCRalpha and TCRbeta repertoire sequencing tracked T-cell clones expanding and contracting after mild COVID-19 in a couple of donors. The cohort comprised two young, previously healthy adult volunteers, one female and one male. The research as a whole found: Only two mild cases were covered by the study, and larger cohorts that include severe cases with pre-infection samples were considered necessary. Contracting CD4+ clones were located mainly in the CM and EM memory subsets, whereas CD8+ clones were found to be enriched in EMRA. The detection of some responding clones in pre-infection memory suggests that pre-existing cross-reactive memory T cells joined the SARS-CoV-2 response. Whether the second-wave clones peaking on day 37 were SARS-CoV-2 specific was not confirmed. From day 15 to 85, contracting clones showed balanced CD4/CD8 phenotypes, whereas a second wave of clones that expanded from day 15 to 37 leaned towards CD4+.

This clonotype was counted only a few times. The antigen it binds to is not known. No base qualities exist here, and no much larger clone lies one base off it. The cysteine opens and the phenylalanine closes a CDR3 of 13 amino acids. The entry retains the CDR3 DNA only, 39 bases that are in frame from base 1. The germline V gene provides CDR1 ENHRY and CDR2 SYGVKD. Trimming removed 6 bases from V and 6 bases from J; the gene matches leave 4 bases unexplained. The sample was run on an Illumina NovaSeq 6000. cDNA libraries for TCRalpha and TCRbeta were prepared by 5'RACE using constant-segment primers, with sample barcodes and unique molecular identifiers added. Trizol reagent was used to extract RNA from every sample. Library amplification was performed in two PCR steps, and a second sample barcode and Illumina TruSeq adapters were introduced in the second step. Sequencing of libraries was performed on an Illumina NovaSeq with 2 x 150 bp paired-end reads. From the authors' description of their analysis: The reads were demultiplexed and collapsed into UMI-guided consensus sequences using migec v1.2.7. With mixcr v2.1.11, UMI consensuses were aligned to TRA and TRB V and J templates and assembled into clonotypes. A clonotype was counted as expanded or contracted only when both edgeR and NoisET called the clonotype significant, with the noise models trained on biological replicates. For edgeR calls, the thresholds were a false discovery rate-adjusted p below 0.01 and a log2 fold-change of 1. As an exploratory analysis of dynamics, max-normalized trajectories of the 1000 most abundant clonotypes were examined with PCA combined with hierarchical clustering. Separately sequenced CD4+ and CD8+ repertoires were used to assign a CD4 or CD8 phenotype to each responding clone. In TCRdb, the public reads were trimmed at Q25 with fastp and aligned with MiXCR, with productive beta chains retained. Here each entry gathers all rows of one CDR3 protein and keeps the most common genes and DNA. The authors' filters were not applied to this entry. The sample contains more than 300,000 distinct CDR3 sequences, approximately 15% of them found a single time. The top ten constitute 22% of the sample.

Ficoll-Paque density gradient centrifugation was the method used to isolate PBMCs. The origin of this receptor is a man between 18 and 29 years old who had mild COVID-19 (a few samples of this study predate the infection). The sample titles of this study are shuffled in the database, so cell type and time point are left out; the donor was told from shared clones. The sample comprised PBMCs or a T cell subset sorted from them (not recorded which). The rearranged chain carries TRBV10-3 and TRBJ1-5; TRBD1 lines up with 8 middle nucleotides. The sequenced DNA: TGTGCCATCAGGCAGGGGGCTGGTCAGCCCCAGCATTTT. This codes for CAIRQGAGQPQHF.